This T cell receptor (beta chain) originates from a study of long-term antiretroviral therapy in people with HIV (dated by TCRdb to 2022 to 2024). A note on the overall study: The earliest samples were collected roughly a decade before the 2015 WHO recommendation for immediate ART, at a time when ART was usually postponed until CD4 counts fell. A retrospective serial study tested whether ART initiation and durable HIV suppression were associated with changes in peripheral blood TRB repertoire composition and diversity. A total of 192 cryopreserved PBMC samples were contributed to the cohort by 30 adults with confirmed HIV infection, with samples collected serially over a mean of approximately six years (range 1-12). No cross-contamination during QIAcube processing turned up in test extractions that ran a monoclonal T-cell line alongside 25 to 35 polyclonal samples. Of the roughly 30 participants with HIV, about a dozen were female.

What the work shows at the level of the full study, not this receptor alone: Compared with controls, HIV repertoires had narrower CDR3 length ranges, and the network structure pointed to an antigen-experienced repertoire that shifted only slightly toward naive after ART. Inferences about post-ART repertoire changes were limited because no data were available on ART adherence, viral resistance or therapy changes. Since PBMC availability was limited, sequencing covered only the TCR beta chain, with no alpha chain pairing. Starting ART was linked to a significant rise in TRB diversity, yet even after long-term ART the diversity remained significantly lower than in transplant donor controls. Because pre-ART samples had limited cell numbers, unsorted PBMC were profiled rather than sorted CD4+ and CD8+ T cells. Expanded TRB clones identified before ART initiation dominated the repertoire across all time points, though the dominance fluctuated and decreased in many PLHIV after ART. The samples span the years 2004 to 2017, and the ART regimens used at that time may not be as effective as current regimens.

Inclusion was restricted to participants for whom at least one PBMC sample before ART initiation and at least two post-ART samples were available. Every participant with HIV received treatment in the United States of America. Cryopreserved samples of 1-10 million PBMC were thawed and washed before DNA extraction. At the time of the earliest PBMC sample, participants with HIV were aged between roughly 20 and 54 years. PBMC samples were contributed by each participant from 1-4 timepoints before ART initiation and 2-8 timepoints after ART initiation, with a median of 7 samples. For every participant, serial HIV viral load, CD4+ T-cell count, ART history and demographic data were obtained. Genomic DNA was extracted from unsorted PBMC with a Qiagen kit on a QIAcube, with processing performed in batches of 12 samples. Reading from cysteine to phenylalanine, the CDR3 counts 15 amino acids. Here the CDR3 DNA is all that survives: 45 bases in frame from base 1. The junction shows trimming of 0 bases on V and 2 bases on J, plus 9 bases between the germline ends. CDR1 is given as SGHRS and CDR2 as YFSETQ, both from the germline V gene.

Details on this clone: This clone's antigen is unknown. No base quality information exists; no much larger clone differs at one position.

The immunoSEQ hsTCRB v3.0 assay was used at survey level resolution for TRB variable region sequencing. TRB sequencing targeted a depth of about 40,000-50,000 T-cell genomes per sample. An Illumina MiSeq with a v3 150-cycle kit was used to sequence the pooled TRB libraries. Processing in the source paper ran as follows. Repertoire analysis was performed in R inside a reproducible Nextflow workflow that covered QC, data transformation and analysis. Custom analyses were implemented in LymphoSeq2, an R package for AIRR-Seq data exploration. Four samples that yielded fewer than 5000 total TRB sequences were excluded, so that 150 to 200 HIV repertoires were analyzed. Among the 188 retained HIV repertoires, 59 were collected before ART initiation and approximately 130 were collected after ART initiation. Each repertoire was downsampled to 5000 TRB nucleotide sequences, and summary statistics were averaged across 100 downsampling iterations. TRB sequences were retained for analysis only if CDR3 regions of at least seven amino acids were present. Diversity was assessed using a clonality score derived from Shannon entropy and using the Gini coefficient. In the repertoire networks, any two of the top 5000 CDR3 amino acid sequences were linked whenever the two sequences differed by an edit distance of one. Antigen specificity groups and MHC restriction were predicted for TRB CDR3 amino acid sequences with GLIPH2. To flag known associations with CMV, EBV, HIV or tissue antigens, CDR3 amino acid sequences were compared against VDJdb and McPAS-TCR. Pre-ART, post-ART and control groups were compared with Wilcoxon signed-rank tests and Holm-Bonferroni correction. Not all clones reach the TCRdb copy of this immuneACCESS table, which keeps in-frame sequences only. Checked studies attribute under half of the gap to unresolved V genes and leave the rest unexplained. V and J calls and clone size are copied from that table; D and trimming were computed from the DNA. The sample table lists fewer than 30,000 clones, 88% of them with a count of one. The ten largest clones capture less than 6.5% of the sample.

This TCR was sampled from a young man with HIV. This sequence uses TRBV5-1 and TRBJ1-3; the D gene is perhaps TRBD1, on 5 matching bases. Here the sequenced sample was unsorted PBMCs, taken around 4.5 years after starting antiretroviral therapy. The CDR3 in this case is CASSLGPGPGNTIYF. The DNA reads as follows: TGCGCCAGCAGCTTGGGGCCAGGGCCTGGAAACACCATATATTTT.